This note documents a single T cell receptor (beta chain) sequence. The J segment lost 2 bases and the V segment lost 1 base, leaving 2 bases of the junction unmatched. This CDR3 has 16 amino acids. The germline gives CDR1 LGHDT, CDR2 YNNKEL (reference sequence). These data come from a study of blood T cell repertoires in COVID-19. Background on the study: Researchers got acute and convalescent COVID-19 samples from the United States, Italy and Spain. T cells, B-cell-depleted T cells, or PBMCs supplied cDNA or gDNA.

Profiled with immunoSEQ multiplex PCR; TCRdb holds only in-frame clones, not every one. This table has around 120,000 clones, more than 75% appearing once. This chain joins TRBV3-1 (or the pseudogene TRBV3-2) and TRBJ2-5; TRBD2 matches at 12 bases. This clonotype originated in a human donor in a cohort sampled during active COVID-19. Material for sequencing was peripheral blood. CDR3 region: CASSQGTSGVQETQYF. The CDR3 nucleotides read TGTGCCAGCAGCCAAGGGACTAGCGGGGTACAAGAGACCCAGTACTTC.